Given below is one TCR beta chain in context. These data are taken from a study of blood T cell repertoires in COVID-19. Study-level information: Sample material is recorded as cDNA or gDNA derived from T cells, B-cell-depleted T cells, or PBMCs.

In the source study's methods: Reference gene primer amplification gave estimated nucleated cell counts. The table came from immunoSEQ multiplex PCR; TCRdb's copy has only in-frame clones and leaves some out. V and J calls and clone size follow that table, whereas D and trimming were derived from the DNA. The sample consists of hundreds of thousands of clones, 82% of them appearing once. The TCR sequence derives from a woman of 80 years or more with acute or convalescent COVID-19. Specimen: peripheral blood.

CDR3 residues: CASSRSTGENQPQHF. CDR3 sequence (DNA): TGCGCCAGCAGCCGGTCGACAGGGGAAAATCAGCCCCAGCATTTT. The chain carries TRBV4-1 and TRBJ1-5, with TRBD1 matching 8 bases. With V trimmed by 4 bases and J by 4 bases, 6 bases remained unmatched. The CDR3 loop spans 15 amino acids. In germline, CDR1 is MGHRA, CDR2 YSYEKL.